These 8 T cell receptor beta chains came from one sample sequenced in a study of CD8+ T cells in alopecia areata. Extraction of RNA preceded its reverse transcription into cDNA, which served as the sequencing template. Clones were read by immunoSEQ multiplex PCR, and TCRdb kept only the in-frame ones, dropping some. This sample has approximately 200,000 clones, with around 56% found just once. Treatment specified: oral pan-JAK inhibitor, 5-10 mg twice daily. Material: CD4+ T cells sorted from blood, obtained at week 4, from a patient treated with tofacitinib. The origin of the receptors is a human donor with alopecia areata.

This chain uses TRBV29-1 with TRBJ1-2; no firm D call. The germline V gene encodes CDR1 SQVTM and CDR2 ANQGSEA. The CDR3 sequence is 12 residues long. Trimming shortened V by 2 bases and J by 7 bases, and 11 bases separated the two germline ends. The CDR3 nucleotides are TGCAGCGTTGAAAAAGGCCCTGGTGGCTACACCTTC. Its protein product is CSVEKGPGGYTF.

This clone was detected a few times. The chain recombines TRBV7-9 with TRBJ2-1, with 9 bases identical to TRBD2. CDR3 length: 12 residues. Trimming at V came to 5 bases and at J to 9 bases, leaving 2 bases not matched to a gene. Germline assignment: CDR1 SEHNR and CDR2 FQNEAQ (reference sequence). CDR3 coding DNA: TGTGCCAGCAGCGTTAGCGGGAGTGAGCAGTTCTTC. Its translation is CASSVSGSEQFF.

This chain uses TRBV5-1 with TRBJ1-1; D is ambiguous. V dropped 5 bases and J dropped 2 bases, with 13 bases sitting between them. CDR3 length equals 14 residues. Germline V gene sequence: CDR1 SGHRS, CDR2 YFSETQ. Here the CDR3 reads CASRSRTDNTEAFF. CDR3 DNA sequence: TGCGCCAGCAGGTCACGGACGGATAACACTGAAGCTTTCTTT.

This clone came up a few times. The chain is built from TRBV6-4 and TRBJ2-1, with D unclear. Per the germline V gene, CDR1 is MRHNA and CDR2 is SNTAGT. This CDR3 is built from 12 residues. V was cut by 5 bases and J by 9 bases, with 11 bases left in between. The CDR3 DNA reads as TGTGCCAGCAGTCAAGGGTTCTCTGAGCAGTTCTTC. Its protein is CASSQGFSEQFF.

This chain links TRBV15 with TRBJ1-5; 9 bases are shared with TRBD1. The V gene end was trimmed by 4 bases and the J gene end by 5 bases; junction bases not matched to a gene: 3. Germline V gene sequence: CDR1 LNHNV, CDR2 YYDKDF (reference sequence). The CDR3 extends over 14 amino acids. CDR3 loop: CATSTWTGDQPQHF. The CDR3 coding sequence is TGTGCCACCAGCACATGGACAGGGGATCAGCCCCAGCATTTT. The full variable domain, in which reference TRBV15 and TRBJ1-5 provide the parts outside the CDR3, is DAMVIQNPRYQVTQFGKPVTLSCSQTLNHNVMYWYQQKSSQAPKLLFHYYDKDFNNEADTPDNFQSRRPNTSFCFLDIRSPGLGDTAMYLCATSTWTGDQPQHFGDGTRLSIL.

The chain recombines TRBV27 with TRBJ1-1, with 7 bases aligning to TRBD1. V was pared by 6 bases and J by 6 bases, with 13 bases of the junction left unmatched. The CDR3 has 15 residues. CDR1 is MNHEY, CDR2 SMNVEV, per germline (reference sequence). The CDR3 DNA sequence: TGTGCCAGCAGCCGGGACAGAGAGAGAGTTCCTGAAGCTTTCTTT. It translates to CASSRDRERVPEAFF.

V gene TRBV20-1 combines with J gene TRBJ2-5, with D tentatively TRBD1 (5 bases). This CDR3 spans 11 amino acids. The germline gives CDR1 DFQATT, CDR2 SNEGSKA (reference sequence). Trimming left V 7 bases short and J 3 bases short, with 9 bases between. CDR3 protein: CSEAREETQYF. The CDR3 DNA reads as TGCAGTGAGGCCAGGGAAGAGACCCAGTACTTC.

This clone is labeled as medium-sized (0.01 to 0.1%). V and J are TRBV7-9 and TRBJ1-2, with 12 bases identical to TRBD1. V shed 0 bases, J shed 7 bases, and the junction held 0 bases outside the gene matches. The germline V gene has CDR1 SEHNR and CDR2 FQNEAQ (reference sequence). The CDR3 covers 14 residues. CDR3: CASSLAGQGAGYTF. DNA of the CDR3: TGTGCCAGCAGCTTAGCGGGACAGGGGGCTGGCTACACCTTC.